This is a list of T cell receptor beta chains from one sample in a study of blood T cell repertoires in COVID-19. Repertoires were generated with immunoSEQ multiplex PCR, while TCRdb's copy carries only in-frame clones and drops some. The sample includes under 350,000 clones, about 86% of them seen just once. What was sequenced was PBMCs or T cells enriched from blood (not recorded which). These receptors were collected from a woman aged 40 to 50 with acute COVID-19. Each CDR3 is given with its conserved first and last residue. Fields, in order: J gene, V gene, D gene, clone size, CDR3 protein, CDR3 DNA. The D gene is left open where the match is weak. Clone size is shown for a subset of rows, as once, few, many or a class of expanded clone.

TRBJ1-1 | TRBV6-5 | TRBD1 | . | CASVSDRPNTEAFF | TGTGCCAGCGTTTCGGACAGGCCGAACACTGAAGCTTTCTTT
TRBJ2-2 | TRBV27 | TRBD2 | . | CASMFLAGWSGELFF | TGTGCCAGCATGTTCCTAGCGGGATGGTCCGGGGAGCTGTTTTTT
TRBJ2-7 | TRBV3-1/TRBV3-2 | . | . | CASSQAYEQYF | TGTGCCAGCAGCCAAGCATACGAGCAGTACTTC
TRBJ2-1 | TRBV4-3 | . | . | CASSQGYPSSYNEQFF | TGCGCCAGCAGCCAAGGCTACCCGAGCTCCTACAATGAGCAGTTCTTC
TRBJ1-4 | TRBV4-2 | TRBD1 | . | CASSHPGTGSEKLFF | TGTGCCAGCAGCCATCCCGGGACAGGGAGTGAAAAACTGTTTTTT
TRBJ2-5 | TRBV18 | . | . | CASSPAYGVRETQYF | TGTGCCAGCTCACCAGCCTACGGGGTCCGGGAGACCCAGTACTTC
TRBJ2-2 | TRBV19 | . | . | CASRPQGNTGELFF | TGTGCCAGTAGACCGCAGGGAAACACCGGGGAGCTGTTTTTT
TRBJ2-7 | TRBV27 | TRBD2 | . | CASSSRTSATMATYEQYF | TGTGCCAGCAGTTCGCGGACTAGCGCGACAATGGCTACCTACGAGCAGTACTTC
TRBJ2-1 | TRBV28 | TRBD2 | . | CASTDGGASGRGNEQFF | TGTGCCAGCACCGACGGGGGGGCTAGCGGGAGGGGCAATGAGCAGTTCTTC
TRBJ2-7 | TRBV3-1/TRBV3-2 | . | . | CASSQDLGAGYEQYF | TGTGCCAGCAGCCAAGATTTGGGGGCAGGCTACGAGCAGTACTTC
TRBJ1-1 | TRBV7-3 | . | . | CASLTPGPEAFF | TGTGCCAGCCTGACCCCAGGCCCTGAAGCTTTCTTT
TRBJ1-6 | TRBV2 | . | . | CASSEAGSYNSPLHF | TGTGCCAGCAGTGAGGCGGGGTCCTATAATTCACCCCTCCACTTT
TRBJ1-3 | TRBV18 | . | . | CASARGLKGNTIYF | TGTGCCAGCGCCAGGGGTCTCAAAGGAAACACCATATATTTT
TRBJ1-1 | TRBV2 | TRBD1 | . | CASRDRGPDTEAFF | TGTGCCAGCAGGGACAGGGGGCCCGACACTGAAGCTTTCTTT
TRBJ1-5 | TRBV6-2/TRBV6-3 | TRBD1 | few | CASSPTGQGDNQPQHF | TGTGCCAGCAGCCCCACAGGACAGGGAGACAATCAGCCCCAGCATTTT
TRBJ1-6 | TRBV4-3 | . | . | CASSQTAEGLHSPLHF | TGCGCCAGCAGCCAGACGGCGGAGGGACTCCATTCACCCCTCCACTTT
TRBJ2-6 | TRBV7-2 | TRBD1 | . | CASSEYRGRSGANVLTF | TGTGCCAGCAGCGAATACAGGGGGCGCTCCGGGGCCAACGTCCTGACTTTC
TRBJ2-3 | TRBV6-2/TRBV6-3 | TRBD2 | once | CASSAGTSGFTDTQYF | TGTGCCAGCAGCGCCGGGACTAGCGGCTTCACAGATACGCAGTATTTT